This T cell receptor beta chain originates from a study of T cells expressing NK-cell markers. About the research overall: It was sorted CD3+CD56+NKG2C+, CD3+CD56+NKG2C- and CD3+CD56-NKG2C+ T cells that supplied the TCR beta repertoires. Within the sequenced cohort of eight donors, seven exhibited HCMV seropositivity and one was seronegative.

UMIs accompanied the 5'RACE template switching by which TCR beta cDNA was made. Reprocessing the 5' RACE reads, TCRdb reports a single entry for every CDR3 protein and omits DNA. Recorded for this sample: some 120,000 distinct CDR3 sequences. Germline V gene sequence: CDR1 MDHEN, CDR2 SYDVKM. The CDR3 consists of 15 residues. The chain employs TRBV28 and TRBJ1-2; TCRdb returns TRBD1, unconfirmable since there is no DNA. The origin of this receptor is a woman aged 18 to 75 in good health. The sequencing input was blood T cells: a sorted CD56 or NKG2C T cell subset, CD4+ or CD8+ T cells, or bulk PBMC T cells (not recorded which). CDR3: CASRPDRAVNYGYTF.